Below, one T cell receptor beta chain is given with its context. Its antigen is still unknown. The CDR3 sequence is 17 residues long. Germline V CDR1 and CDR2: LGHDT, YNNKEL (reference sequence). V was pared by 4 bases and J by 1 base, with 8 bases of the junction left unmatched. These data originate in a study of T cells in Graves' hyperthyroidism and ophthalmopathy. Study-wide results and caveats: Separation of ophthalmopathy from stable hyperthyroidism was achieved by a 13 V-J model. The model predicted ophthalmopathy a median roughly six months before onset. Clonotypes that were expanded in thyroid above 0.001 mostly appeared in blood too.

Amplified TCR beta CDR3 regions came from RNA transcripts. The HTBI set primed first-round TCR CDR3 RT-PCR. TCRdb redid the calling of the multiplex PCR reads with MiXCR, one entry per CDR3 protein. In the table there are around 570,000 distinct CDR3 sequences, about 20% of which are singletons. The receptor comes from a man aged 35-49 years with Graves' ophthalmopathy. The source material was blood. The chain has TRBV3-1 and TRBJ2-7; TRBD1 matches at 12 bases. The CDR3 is CASSRGTGGAGSYEQYF. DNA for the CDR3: TGTGCCAGCAGCCGAGGGACAGGGGGCGCAGGGTCCTACGAGCAGTACTTC.